This paragraph covers one TCR beta chain sequence. Its antigen is as yet unknown. The authors amplified TCR beta CDR3 regions, and they did so from RNA transcripts for repertoire sequencing. Scientists carried out first-round RT-PCR using HTBI primers and then a second-round multiplex PCR. TCRdb re-called the multiplex PCR reads with MiXCR, one entry per CDR3 protein. In the table there are approximately 700,000 distinct CDR3 sequences, about 41% of which are singletons. Trimming cost V 6 bases and J 0 bases, with 14 bases left between them. Germline CDR1 is MNHEY and CDR2 is SMNVEV (reference sequence). This CDR3 contains 16 residues. The data are from a study of Graves' ophthalmopathy and Graves' hyperthyroidism. Study in general: No treatment had been given when peripheral blood was collected at initial diagnosis.

Study findings and constraints: The majority of expanded thyroid clonotypes above 0.001 frequency also occurred in blood. Ophthalmopathy progression predictions by the model showed about 79% specificity and 70.59% sensitivity.

PBMCs were isolated by Ficoll-Paque density gradient centrifugation, using roughly 10 ml of fresh peripheral blood as the starting material. The chain links TRBV27 to TRBJ1-4; D remains ambiguous. The source is an adult man with Graves' ophthalmopathy. The sequencing sample was made of peripheral blood. The CDR3 reads CASRGSPEATNEKLFF. The CDR3 DNA follows: TGTGCCAGCAGAGGATCTCCCGAGGCAACTAATGAAAAACTGTTTTTT.